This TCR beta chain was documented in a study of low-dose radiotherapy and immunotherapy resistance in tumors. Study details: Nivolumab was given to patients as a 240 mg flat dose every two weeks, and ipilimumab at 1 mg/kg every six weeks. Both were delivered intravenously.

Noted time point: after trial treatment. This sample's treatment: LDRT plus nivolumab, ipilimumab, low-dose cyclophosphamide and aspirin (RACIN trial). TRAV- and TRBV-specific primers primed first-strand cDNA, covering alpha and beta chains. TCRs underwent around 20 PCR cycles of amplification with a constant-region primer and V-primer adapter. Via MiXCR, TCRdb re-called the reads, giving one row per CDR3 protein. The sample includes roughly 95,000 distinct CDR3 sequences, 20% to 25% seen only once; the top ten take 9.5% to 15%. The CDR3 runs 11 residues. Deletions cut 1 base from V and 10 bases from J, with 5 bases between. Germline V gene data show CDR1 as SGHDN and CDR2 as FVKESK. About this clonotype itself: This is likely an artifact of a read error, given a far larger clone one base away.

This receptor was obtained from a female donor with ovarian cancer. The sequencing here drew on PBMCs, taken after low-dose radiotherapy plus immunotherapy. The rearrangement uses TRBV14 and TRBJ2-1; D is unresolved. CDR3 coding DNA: TGTGCCAGCAGCCAAGTCTACGAGCAGTTCTTC. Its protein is CASSQVYEQFF.